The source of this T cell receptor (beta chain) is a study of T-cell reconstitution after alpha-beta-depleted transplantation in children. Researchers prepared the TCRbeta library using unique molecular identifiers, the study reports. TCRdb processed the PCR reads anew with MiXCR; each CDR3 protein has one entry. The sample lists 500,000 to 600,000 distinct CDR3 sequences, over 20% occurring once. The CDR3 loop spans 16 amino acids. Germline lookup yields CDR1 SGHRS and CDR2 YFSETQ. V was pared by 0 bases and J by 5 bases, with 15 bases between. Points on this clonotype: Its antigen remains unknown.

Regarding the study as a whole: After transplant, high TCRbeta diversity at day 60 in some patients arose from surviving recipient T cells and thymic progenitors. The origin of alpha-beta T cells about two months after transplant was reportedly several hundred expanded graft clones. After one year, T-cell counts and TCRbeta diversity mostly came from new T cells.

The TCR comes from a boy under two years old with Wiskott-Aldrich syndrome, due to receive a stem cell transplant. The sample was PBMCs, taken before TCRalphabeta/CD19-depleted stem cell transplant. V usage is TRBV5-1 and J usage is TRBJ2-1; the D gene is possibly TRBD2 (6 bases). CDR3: CASSLVKGPGDNEQFF. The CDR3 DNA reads TGCGCCAGCAGCTTGGTGAAGGGCCCGGGGGACAATGAGCAGTTCTTC.